This entry features one T cell receptor beta chain sequence. Its specificity is not known. Donors were drawn from the approximately 110-subject validation cohort, separate from the approximately 700-subject first cohort. The CDR3 runs 15 residues. Trimming removed 8 bases from V and 4 bases from J; junction bases left unmatched: 12. The germline V gene has CDR1 SNHLY and CDR2 FYNNEI. This sample stems from a study of cytomegalovirus exposure and HLA in healthy donors. Study in general: The 120 validation repertoires were produced on the same platform as the 670 or so repertoires of the first cohort. This was reported in a later analysis. The study, taken as a whole, reports: Among TCR sequences, most were rare, though some public TCRs appeared in many donors. There were a few CMV-associated chains whose specificity for CMV antigens was confirmed in vitro.

Repertoires were generated with immunoSEQ multiplex PCR, while TCRdb's copy carries only in-frame clones and drops some. The sample contains around 150,000 clones, around 96% of which appear only once. The clonotype comes from a young woman in good health and CMV-seronegative. Specimen: PBMCs. The chain links TRBV2 to TRBJ1-2, with 8 bases lining up with TRBD1. The CDR3 bases are TGTGCCAGCGGACAGGGCATTTTCGATAGCTATGGCTACACCTTC. It encodes CASGQGIFDSYGYTF.